Listed here are 6 T cell receptor beta chains from one sample, sequenced in a study of T cells after yellow fever vaccination. TCRdb processed the 5' RACE reads anew with MiXCR; each CDR3 protein has one entry. The table includes about 430,000 distinct CDR3 sequences, roughly a sixth detected once. This sample comprised PBMCs, obtained before the yellow fever booster vaccination. All receptors come from a man between 18 and 29 years old who received the YFV17D yellow fever vaccine.

This clonotype was detected only a few times. The CDR3 DNA reads as TGTGCCAGCAGCTTAAATCAGGGGACGGCTGGCTACACCTTC. Translation: CASSLNQGTAGYTF. J is TRBJ1-2 and V is TRBV7-9; weak D call: TRBD1 (6 bases). The CDR3 covers 14 residues. Germline V gives CDR1 SEHNR, CDR2 FQNEAQ (reference sequence). Trimming took 2 bases from V and 7 from J, leaving 14 bases between them.

V and J are TRBV7-3 and TRBJ1-1; the D is unclear. V lost 4 bases and J 4 bases, leaving 4 bases between the germline ends. Per the germline V gene, CDR1 is SGHTA and CDR2 is FQGTGA. This CDR3 spans 11 amino acids. This CDR3 is CASSYPTEAFF. As DNA, the CDR3 is TGTGCCAGCAGCTACCCCACTGAAGCTTTCTTT.

The table lists this clonotype with a few counts. The V gene is TRBV27, the J gene TRBJ2-6; no reliable D call. Germline V gene sequence: CDR1 MNHEY, CDR2 SMNVEV (reference sequence). Trimming stripped 2 bases from V and 4 bases from J, with 9 bases between. This CDR3 contains 15 residues. This chain's CDR3 is CASSLIPNGANVLTF. Written as DNA, the CDR3 is TGTGCCAGCAGTTTAATCCCAAACGGGGCCAACGTCCTGACTTTC.

This clonotype was recorded a few times. The chain has TRBV7-9 and TRBJ1-1, with 7 bases identical to TRBD1. Per the germline V gene, CDR1 is SEHNR and CDR2 is FQNEAQ (reference sequence). The CDR3 sequence is 17 residues long. V dropped 5 bases and J dropped 1; count of bases not matched to a gene: 13. The CDR3 sequence is CASSGPTVDRTNTEAFF. CDR3 DNA sequence: TGTGCCAGCAGCGGGCCTACCGTGGACAGGACGAACACTGAAGCTTTCTTT.

The count of this clonotype is one. This rearrangement joins TRBV12-3 or TRBV12-4 to TRBJ2-2, with a tentative D call TRBD1 (6 bases). The CDR3 consists of 13 residues. The V end lost 11 bases, the J end lost 4 bases, and 14 bases lay between the germline ends. CDR3 sequence: CAGYADSTGELFF. CDR3 nucleotide sequence: TGTGCCGGATACGCGGACAGCACCGGGGAGCTGTTTTTT.

The chain joins TRBV7-9 to TRBJ2-1, with D tentatively TRBD1 (6 bases). Germline V lookup: CDR1 SEHNR, CDR2 FQNEAQ (reference sequence). Trimming shortened V by 5 bases and J by 7 bases, and 12 bases separated the two germline ends. The CDR3 totals 13 residues. CDR3 DNA: TGTGCCAGCAGCCTCAGGGGAGTGAATGAGCAGTTCTTC. Residues: CASSLRGVNEQFF.